This passage covers 14 T cell receptor beta chains from one sample sequenced in a study of CD8 T cells in Susac syndrome. Reverse transcription used about 0.45 to 1 ug RNA and random hexamers. TCRdb processed the immunoSEQ multiplex PCR reads anew with MiXCR; each CDR3 protein has one entry. The sample carries 85,000 to 130,000 distinct CDR3 sequences, roughly 95% recorded once. Sequenced: CD8+ T cells from PBMCs. The receptor set was obtained from a human donor with Susac syndrome.

The chain links TRBV7-9 to TRBJ1-5; D call uncertain. Germline values: CDR1 SEHNR, CDR2 FQNEAQ (reference sequence). The CDR3 contains 15 residues. With 1 base removed from V and 1 base from J, the gap between germline ends came to 8 bases. The DNA of the CDR3 is TGTGCCAGCAGCTTAGACGGGGTGAGCAATCAGCCCCAGCATTTT. Amino acids: CASSLDGVSNQPQHF.

V gene TRBV29-1 combines with J gene TRBJ2-2, with a tentative D call TRBD1 (5 bases). Germline V gene data show CDR1 as SQVTM and CDR2 as ANQGSEA. This CDR3 has 15 amino acids. Trimming pared 6 bases from V and 2 bases from J, leaving 16 bases between. The CDR3 DNA is TGCAGCGTACAGGAAGCGACAGCAAACACCGGGGAGCTGTTTTTT. Protein sequence: CSVQEATANTGELFF.

The V gene is TRBV5-6, the J gene TRBJ2-1, with 8 bases fitting TRBD2. CDR3 length equals 13 residues. CDR1 is SGHDT, CDR2 YYEEEE, per germline. V lost 2 bases, J lost 10 bases, and 5 bases stayed unmatched. CDR3 residues: CASSFFSGVEQFF. Here the CDR3 DNA reads TGTGCCAGCAGCTTTTTTAGCGGGGTCGAGCAGTTCTTC.

V gene TRBV5-6 combines with J gene TRBJ2-5; 9 nucleotides agree with TRBD1. V lost 4 bases to trimming and J lost 5 bases; unmatched junction nucleotides: 3. In germline, CDR1 is SGHDT, CDR2 YYEEEE. The CDR3 is made up of 13 amino acids. CDR3 sequence: CASSRDRGETQYF. CDR3 DNA: TGTGCCAGCAGCCGCGACAGGGGGGAGACCCAGTACTTC.

The V gene is TRBV24-1, the J gene TRBJ2-1, with TRBD2 matching over 13 bases. The CDR3 spans 16 residues. With V trimmed by 4 bases and J by 9 bases, 8 bases remained unmatched. Germline CDR1 and CDR2: KGHDR and SFDVKD. CDR3 amino acids: CATSERTSGGGGEQFF. CDR3 DNA sequence: TGTGCCACCAGTGAAAGGACTAGCGGGGGAGGAGGTGAGCAGTTCTTC.

The DNA of the CDR3 is TGTGCCAGCAGTGGACAGGTTAGCTCCTACGAGCAGTACTTC. This codes for CASSGQVSSYEQYF. The gene calls are TRBV2 and TRBJ2-7, with D possibly being TRBD1 (6 bases). The CDR3 is 14 residues long. Trimming removed 4 bases from V and 0 bases from J, with 10 bases in between. Germline CDR1 SNHLY, CDR2 FYNNEI.

This chain links TRBV5-4 with TRBJ2-7; D remains unclear. The CDR3 is made up of 12 amino acids. V lost 0 bases and J 6 bases, leaving 7 bases between the germline ends. Germline V CDR1 and CDR2: SGHNT, YYREEE (reference sequence). Written as DNA, the CDR3 is TGTGCCAGCAGCTTGGTTGTGGGCGAGCAGTACTTC. It is translated as CASSLVVGEQYF.

This clonotype was observed once. The rearrangement uses TRBV4-3 and TRBJ2-7; the match to TRBD1 covers 8 bases. CDR1 LGHNA and CDR2 YSLEER come from the germline V gene. The CDR3 sequence is 15 residues long. V gave up 1 base and J gave up 7 bases; unmatched junction bases: 9. CDR3: CASSQGTGLVGEQYF. CDR3 DNA: TGCGCCAGCAGCCAAGGGACAGGGCTGGTGGGGGAGCAGTACTTC.

This chain joins TRBV15 and TRBJ1-5; possibly TRBD1 for D (5 bases). V was clipped by 11 bases and J by 6 bases, with 20 bases between them. The CDR3 runs to 14 residues. The germline CDR1 and CDR2 sequences are LNHNV and YYDKDF (reference sequence). CDR3 residues: CASKKGQSSQPQHF. The CDR3 region has the DNA TGTGCCTCAAAGAAGGGGCAGTCTTCTCAGCCCCAGCATTTT.

This clonotype was seen a single time. This chain uses TRBV9 with TRBJ1-1; perhaps TRBD1 as D (6 bases). Trimming stripped 0 bases from V and 0 bases from J, with 9 bases between. The CDR3 has 15 amino acids. CDR1 is SGDLS and CDR2 is YYNGEE in the germline V gene. The CDR3 spells CASSVVGALNTEAFF. The DNA of the CDR3 is TGTGCCAGCAGCGTAGTGGGGGCCCTGAACACTGAAGCTTTCTTT.

V and J are TRBV19 and TRBJ1-1, with a weak D call TRBD1 (6 bases). This CDR3 region has 13 residues. V lost 4 bases, J lost 3 bases, and 9 bases lay in between. Germline V gives CDR1 LNHDA, CDR2 SQIVND (reference sequence). CDR3 sequence reads: CASSKNRDTEAFF. The CDR3 nucleotides read TGTGCCAGTAGTAAAAACAGGGACACTGAAGCTTTCTTT. Drawing the rest from reference TRBV19 and TRBJ1-1, the complete variable domain is DGGITQSPKYLFRKEGQNVTLSCEQNLNHDAMYWYRQDPGQGLRLIYYSQIVNDFQKGDIAEGYSVSREKKESFPLTVTSAQKNPTAFYLCASSKNRDTEAFFGQGTRLTVV.

The V and J genes are TRBV7-3 and TRBJ2-1, with 9 bases fitting TRBD2. Germline CDR1 reads SGHTA; CDR2 reads FQGTGA. There are 15 residues in the CDR3. J lost 5 bases, V lost 2 bases, and 4 bases had no gene match. This CDR3 is CASSLSAGGHNEQFF. As DNA, the CDR3 is TGTGCCAGCAGCTTATCGGCGGGGGGGCACAATGAGCAGTTCTTC.

This chain connects TRBV29-1 to TRBJ1-2, with D possibly being TRBD1 (6 bases). CDR1 and CDR2 from the germline V gene are SQVTM and ANQGSEA. The CDR3 is made up of 11 amino acids. CDR3 region: CTLFAGGSYTF. In nucleotides, the CDR3 is TGCACCCTCTTCGCTGGGGGCTCCTACACCTTC.

The chain joins TRBV20-1 to TRBJ1-1; tentatively, D is TRBD1 (6 bases). The CDR3 runs 14 residues. The V gene lost 2 bases and the J gene lost 6 bases, with 16 bases spanning the gap. CDR1 and CDR2 from the germline V gene are DFQATT and SNEGSKA (reference sequence). The CDR3 loop reads CSARPTGTSAEAFF. The CDR3 DNA reads as TGCAGTGCTAGACCCACAGGGACGAGCGCTGAAGCTTTCTTT.